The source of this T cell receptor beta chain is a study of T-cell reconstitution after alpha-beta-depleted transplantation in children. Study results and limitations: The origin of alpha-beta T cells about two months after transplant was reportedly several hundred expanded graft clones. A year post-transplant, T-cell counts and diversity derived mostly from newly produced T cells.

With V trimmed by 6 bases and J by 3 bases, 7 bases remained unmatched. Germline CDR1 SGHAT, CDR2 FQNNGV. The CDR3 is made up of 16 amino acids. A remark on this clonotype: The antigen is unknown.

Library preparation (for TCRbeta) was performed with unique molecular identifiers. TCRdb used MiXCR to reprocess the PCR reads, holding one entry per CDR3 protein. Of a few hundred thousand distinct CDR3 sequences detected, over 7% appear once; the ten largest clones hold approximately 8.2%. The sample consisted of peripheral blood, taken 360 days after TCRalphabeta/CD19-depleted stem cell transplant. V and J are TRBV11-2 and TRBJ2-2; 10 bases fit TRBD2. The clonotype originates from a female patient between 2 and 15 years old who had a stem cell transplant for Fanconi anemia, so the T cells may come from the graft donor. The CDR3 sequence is CASRPTSGFDTGELFF. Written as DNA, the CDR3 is TGTGCCAGCAGGCCGACTAGCGGGTTTGACACCGGGGAGCTGTTTTTT.